This T cell receptor (beta chain) was retrieved from a study of T cells in Graves' hyperthyroidism and ophthalmopathy. Researchers amplified the TCR beta CDR3 regions from RNA transcripts. The HTBI set primed first-round TCR CDR3 RT-PCR. One entry per CDR3 protein results from TCRdb running MiXCR on the multiplex PCR reads. This table has 250,000 to 300,000 distinct CDR3 sequences, roughly 14% appearing once. This clonotype was counted at least ten times. Germline V CDR1 and CDR2: SGDLS, YYNGEE. The CDR3 contains 15 residues. The ends lost 3 bases at V and 4 bases at J; junction bases unmatched: 8. V gene TRBV9 combines with J gene TRBJ2-7; TRBD1 matches 9 bases. The TCR was taken from a woman aged 40-49 years with Graves' hyperthyroidism that later progressed to Graves' ophthalmopathy. Sequencing used blood. The CDR3 region has the DNA TGTGCCAGCAGCGAAATGACAGGGGGACCTTACGAGCAGTACTTC. Translating it yields CASSEMTGGPYEQYF.